This T cell receptor (beta chain) appears in the sequencing data of a study of shared clonotypes between healthy human individuals. Overall study results and limits: Investigators collected only blood, and repertoires in tissues likely differ.

V was cut by 6 bases and J by 2 bases, with 22 bases left in between. Per germline, CDR1 MNHEY and CDR2 SMNVEV (reference sequence). This CDR3 comprises 18 residues. Assay used: immunoSEQ multiplex PCR; TCRdb lists only in-frame clones, some missing. The sample lists almost 750,000 clones, approximately 72% occurring once. Concerning this clone: The antigen is not known.

Sequencing was performed on memory CD4+ T cells sorted from blood. Subset defined: CD45RA-negative fraction. This receptor was identified in a woman aged 25-40 years in good health. The rearrangement joins TRBV27 to TRBJ2-2, with D perhaps TRBD1 (7 bases). The CDR3 reads CASRPLGGGRKNTGELFF. DNA of the CDR3: TGTGCCAGCAGACCTCTCGGAGGGGGCCGAAAAAACACCGGGGAGCTGTTTTTT.